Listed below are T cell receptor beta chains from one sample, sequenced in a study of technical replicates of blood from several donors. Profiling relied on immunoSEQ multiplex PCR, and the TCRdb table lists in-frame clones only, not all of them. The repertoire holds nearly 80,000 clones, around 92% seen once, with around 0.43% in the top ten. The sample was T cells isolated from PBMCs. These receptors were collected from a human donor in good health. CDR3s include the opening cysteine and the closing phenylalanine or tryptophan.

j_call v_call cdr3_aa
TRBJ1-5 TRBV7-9 CASSLGTDPGEPQHF
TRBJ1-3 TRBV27 CASRRTASGNTIYF
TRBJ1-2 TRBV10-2 CASSDIGGGYTF
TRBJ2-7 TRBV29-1 CSVGPDRTSYEQYF
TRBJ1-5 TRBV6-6 CASSYWTGGLQPQHF
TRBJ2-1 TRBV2 CASLAGGNEQFF
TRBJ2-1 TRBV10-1 CASSENDRELSYNEQFF
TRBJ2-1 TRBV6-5 CASSYSTGEWYNEQFF
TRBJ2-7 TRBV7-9 CASSFRTGDVSRAQYF
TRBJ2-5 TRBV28 CASRERQETQYF
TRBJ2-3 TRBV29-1 CSVAGRTGDTQYF
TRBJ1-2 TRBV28 CASSPSIGQGFYGYTF
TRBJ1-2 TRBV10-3 CAISGPPQGRNYGYTF
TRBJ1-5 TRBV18 CASSRTENQPQHF
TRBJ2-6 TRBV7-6 CASSIGTGDVLTF
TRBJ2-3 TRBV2 CATISGRDGTDTQYF
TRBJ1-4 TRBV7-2 CASSLGQAEKLFF
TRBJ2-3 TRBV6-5 CATGTDSTDTQYF
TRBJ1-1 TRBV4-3 CASSQEPPTGEGTEAFF
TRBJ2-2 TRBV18 CASSPRTGGDTGELFF
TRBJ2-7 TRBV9 CASSVAAEPSYEQYF
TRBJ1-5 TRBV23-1 CASSLRGQDVRQPQHF
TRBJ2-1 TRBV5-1 CASSLSAGFLDEQFF
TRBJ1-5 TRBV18 CASSTTGQLNQPQHF
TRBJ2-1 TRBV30 CAWCRGLVPVNEQFF
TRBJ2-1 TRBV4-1 CASSHQAGFPYNEQFF
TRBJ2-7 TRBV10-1 CASSELGGTSPYEQYF
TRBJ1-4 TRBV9 CASSGSGAYNEKLFF
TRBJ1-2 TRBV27 CASSRQGTVKGYTF
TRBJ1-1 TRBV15 CATSRVRTMNTEAFF
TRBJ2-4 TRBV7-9 CASSLVPGGGNIQYF
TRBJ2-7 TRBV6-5 CASCPGLAEIYEQYF
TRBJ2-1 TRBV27 CASSLSLRAYNEQFF
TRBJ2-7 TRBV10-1 CASSPDNQAYEQYF
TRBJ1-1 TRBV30 CAWSGMRVNTEAFF
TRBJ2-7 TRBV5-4 CASSPQTGAYEQYF
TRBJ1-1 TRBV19 CASTLGAAEAFF
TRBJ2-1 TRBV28 CASSPAGSGSYNEQFF
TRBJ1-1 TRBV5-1 CASSPTGTGGANTEAFF
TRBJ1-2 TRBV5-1 CASSEVTGGYGGYTF
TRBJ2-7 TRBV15 CATSRVGNYEQYF
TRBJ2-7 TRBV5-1 CASSLAQGYEQYF
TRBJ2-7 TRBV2 CASSAGYEQYF
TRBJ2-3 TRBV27 CASSFWLTDTQYF
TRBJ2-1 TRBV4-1 CASSQETLAGGPKSYNEQFF
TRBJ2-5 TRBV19 CASSINRLETQYF
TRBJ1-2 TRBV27 CASSFRAGNYGYTF
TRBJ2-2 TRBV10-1 CASTGQGTNTGELFF
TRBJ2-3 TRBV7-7 CASSPGTGGADTQYF
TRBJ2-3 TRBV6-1 CASSEWWQGSTDTQYF
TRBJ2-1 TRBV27 CASRPPSTNFNEQFF
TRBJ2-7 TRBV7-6 CASSLAASESSYEQYF
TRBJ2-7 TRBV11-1 CASSRDRGVYEQYF